This TCR beta chain was observed in a study of blood T cell repertoires in COVID-19. Study background: Specimens from acute and convalescent COVID-19 originated in the United States, Italy and Spain.

Measured with immunoSEQ multiplex PCR; TCRdb has only the in-frame clones, and not every one. Among 200,000 or so clones, 60% to 80% were seen once, and the ten largest hold around 16%. Germline V gives CDR1 MDHEN, CDR2 SYDVKM. Trimming cost V 4 bases and J 3 bases; bases outside gene matches: 3. The CDR3 runs 14 residues. V is TRBV28 and J is TRBJ1-2; 9 nucleotides line up with TRBD1. The source is a man aged 55 to 70 with active or convalescent COVID-19. The source material was peripheral blood. The CDR3 is CASSYGQGHYGYTF. Written as DNA, the CDR3 is TGTGCCAGCAGTTACGGACAGGGGCACTATGGCTACACCTTC.